This T cell receptor (beta chain) is drawn from a study of blood T cells in healthy people across ages. Overall study: About one barcoded TCR beta cDNA was captured per two T cells. Study findings and constraints: Since the PBMCs were unsorted, naive and antigen-experienced cells could not be conclusively compared.

This clonotype appeared a single time. Its antigen is unidentified. Germline trimming cut 3 bases from V and 10 bases from J; bases unmatched to any gene: 13. The length of the CDR3 is 14 residues. The germline CDR1 and CDR2 sequences are SGDLS and YYNGEE. Together with a sample-barcoded 5' primer, a J-beta primer mix was included in a second PCR lasting roughly 6 to 12 cycles. Through a template-switch adaptor with 12 random nucleotides, each cDNA molecule received a tag. MiXCR, run by TCRdb on the 5' RACE reads, gives a single entry per CDR3 protein. The sample records roughly 1.7 million distinct CDR3 sequences, about 31% being singletons.

Sequenced sample: blood. V and J are TRBV9 and TRBJ2-7; TRBD2 agrees at 7 bases. The receptor was isolated from a woman younger than 45 in good health. The CDR3 nucleotides read TGTGCCAGCAGCGAAAGACTAGCCTCAGAGGCCCAGTACTTC. It is translated as CASSERLASEAQYF.